This T cell receptor beta chain came from a study of technical replicates of blood from several donors (dated by TCRdb to the late 2010s). As concerns this clone: No cognate antigen has been identified for it. The sample holds no much larger clone one base away, and base qualities are not on file.

The trim is 4 bases for V and 4 bases for J, with a gap of 7 bases between the germline ends. The CDR3 measures 12 amino acids from cysteine to phenylalanine. The retained sequence is limited to the CDR3, 36 bases, with the frame set at the first base. From a lookup of the germline V gene, CDR1 and CDR2 are ENHRY and SYGVKD. Libraries were built with the immunoSEQ multiplex PCR assay. The immuneACCESS repertoire file appears here via TCRdb, limited to in-frame rearrangements. These files lack a portion of the clones; in checked studies, under half of the deficit traces to unresolved V genes, and the cause of the others is not known. Present in this sample are about 95,000 clones, around 96% of which were seen just once. The top ten constitute around 0.3% of the sample.

The sequenced material came from T cells isolated from PBMCs. The chain couples TRBV10-3 to TRBJ1-2; TRBD1 might be the D gene, on 5 matching bases. This receptor was taken from a human donor in good health. CDR3 region: CAISGQGYGYTF. The nucleotides are TGTGCCATCAGTGGGCAGGGCTATGGCTACACCTTC.